Listed here are 20 T cell receptor beta chains from one sample, sequenced in a study of blood T cell repertoires in COVID-19. This table comes from immunoSEQ multiplex PCR, and its TCRdb copy is limited to in-frame clones, with some not included. The sample holds 97,000 or so clones, about 72% seen once. The specimen was peripheral blood. These receptors all stem from a man aged 60 to 69 with active or convalescent COVID-19.

The chain is built from TRBV7-2 and TRBJ2-3; D not certain. The ends were cut back, 1 base at V and 2 bases at J, with 7 bases in the middle. Germline-derived CDR1 and CDR2 are SGHTA and FQGNSA. The CDR3 extends over 14 amino acids. The DNA for the CDR3 is TGTGCCAGCAGCTTAGTGGGCAACACAGATACGCAGTATTTT. It codes for CASSLVGNTDTQYF.

CDR3 residues: CASSFGGKVETQYF. The DNA of the CDR3 is TGCGCCAGCAGCTTTGGAGGGAAGGTCGAGACCCAGTACTTC. The V and J genes are TRBV5-1 and TRBJ2-5, with D possibly TRBD2 on 6 matching bases. The CDR3 runs 14 residues. Germline values: CDR1 SGHRS, CDR2 YFSETQ. V lost 2 bases and J lost 5, with 13 bases in between.

The V and J genes are TRBV7-8 and TRBJ2-6; the D gene is possibly TRBD1 (5 bases). V lost 5 bases and J lost 2, with 13 bases in between. Germline CDR1 is SGHVS and CDR2 is FQNEAQ. The length of the CDR3 is 16 residues. The CDR3 is CASSLTGVAGANVLTF. The CDR3 nucleotides are TGTGCCAGCAGCCTCACAGGCGTGGCTGGGGCCAACGTCCTGACTTTC.

The V and J genes are TRBV19 and TRBJ1-5, with D perhaps matching TRBD1 (5 bases). The CDR3 is 14 amino acids. Trimming pared 1 base from V and 3 bases from J, leaving 7 bases between. CDR1 LNHDA and CDR2 SQIVND come from the germline V gene (reference sequence). The CDR3 here is CASSIVRVNQPQHF. CDR3 coding DNA: TGTGCCAGTAGTATAGTCAGGGTCAATCAGCCCCAGCATTTT.

This clone was seen more than once but under ten times. The chain combines TRBV7-2 with TRBJ1-3, with D tentatively TRBD1 (5 bases). This CDR3 comprises 14 residues. From germline, CDR1 is SGHTA and CDR2 FQGNSA. V shed 5 bases and J shed 7 bases, with 15 bases lying between them. The CDR3: CASSLGTAGNTIYF. CDR3 sequence (DNA): TGTGCCAGCAGCCTGGGGACGGCGGGGAACACCATATATTTT.

The count of this clone is one. The chain carries TRBV6-5 and TRBJ2-2; 7 nucleotides agree with TRBD1. Per the germline V gene, CDR1 is MNHEY and CDR2 is SVGAGI. The CDR3 has 13 residues. Trimming cost V 6 bases and J 6 bases; bases outside gene matches: 4. CDR3 sequence: CASSHRGAGELFF. The CDR3 DNA is TGTGCCAGCAGCCACAGGGGTGCCGGGGAGCTGTTTTTT.

The chain combines TRBV28 with TRBJ1-2; D may be TRBD1 (6 bases). V lost 3 bases, J lost 5 bases, and 13 bases lay in between. The CDR3 runs 14 residues. Per the germline V gene, CDR1 is MDHEN and CDR2 is SYDVKM. CDR3 sequence (DNA): TGTGCCAGCAGTTTTGGACAGCGGTCTTATGGCTACACCTTC. Its protein product is CASSFGQRSYGYTF.

The V gene is TRBV5-1, the J gene TRBJ1-4; D gene unclear. Germline loops: CDR1 SGHRS, CDR2 YFSETQ. The CDR3 loop spans 16 amino acids. V dropped 0 bases and J dropped 4 bases, with 13 bases sitting between them. CDR3 in DNA: TGCGCCAGCAGCTTGGCCCCAGGCAGTAATAATGAAAAACTGTTTTTT. Its translation is CASSLAPGSNNEKLFF.

This clone has just one count. V gene TRBV11-2 combines with J gene TRBJ1-2; D remains unclear. Trimming shortened V by 0 bases and J by 8 bases, and 7 bases separated the two germline ends. The CDR3 runs to 12 residues. Germline V gene lookup returns CDR1 SGHAT and CDR2 FQNNGV. CDR3: CASSLEGSGYTF. The CDR3 DNA reads TGTGCCAGCAGCTTAGAGGGCAGCGGCTACACCTTC.

The rearrangement uses TRBV15 and TRBJ2-1; a possible D gene is TRBD1 (6 bases). This CDR3 region has 16 residues. With 1 base removed from V and 2 bases from J, the gap between germline ends came to 12 bases. From germline, CDR1 is LNHNV and CDR2 YYDKDF (reference sequence). The CDR3 protein is CATSRGGTRTYNEQFF. The CDR3 DNA sequence: TGTGCCACCAGCAGAGGGGGGACACGCACCTACAATGAGCAGTTCTTC.

V is TRBV3-1 (or the pseudogene TRBV3-2) and J is TRBJ2-3; TRBD1 might be the D (5 bases). The CDR3 is made up of 12 amino acids. Germline values: CDR1 LGHDT, CDR2 YNNKEL (reference sequence). V lost 5 bases, J lost 12 bases, and 15 bases lay in between. DNA of the CDR3: TGTGCCAGCAGCTACAGGACCTCAATCCAGTATTTT. It is translated as CASSYRTSIQYF.

The gene calls are TRBV29-1 and TRBJ1-5; TRBD1 agrees at 9 bases. The CDR3 is made up of 14 amino acids. CDR1 SQVTM and CDR2 ANQGSEA come from the germline V gene. V lost 7 bases to trimming and J lost 0 bases; unmatched junction nucleotides: 4. The CDR3 sequence: CSAWTGASNQPQHF. In DNA form, the CDR3 reads TGCAGCGCCTGGACAGGGGCTAGCAATCAGCCCCAGCATTTT. Full variable domain (rest looked up from reference TRBV29-1 and TRBJ1-5): SAVISQKPSRDICQRGTSLTIQCQVDSQVTMMFWYRQQPGQSLTLIATANQGSEATYESGFVIDKFPISRPNLTFSTLTVSNMSPEDSSIYLCSAWTGASNQPQHFGDGTRLSIL.

In its sample, this clone was seen a few times. This chain connects TRBV7-3 to TRBJ2-7; D unclear. Trimming took off 3 bases at V and 2 bases at J, with 11 bases between the two ends. This CDR3 comprises 14 residues. Per germline, CDR1 SGHTA and CDR2 FQGTGA. CDR3 protein: CASSLGPTPYEQYF. CDR3 coding DNA: TGTGCCAGCAGCTTGGGCCCGACACCCTACGAGCAGTACTTC. The entire variable domain, with the rest obtained from reference TRBV7-3 and TRBJ2-7, is as follows: GAGVSQTPSNKVTEKGKYVELRCDPISGHTALYWYRQSLGQGPEFLIYFQGTGAADDSGLPNDRFFAVRPEGSVSTLKIQRTERGDSAVYLCASSLGPTPYEQYFGPGTRLTVT.

The CDR3 loop reads CASSPAVDQPSYEQYV. CDR3 in DNA: TGTGCCAGCAGCCCCGCGGTAGACCAACCGAGTTACGAGCAGTACGTC. V usage is TRBV7-4 and J usage is TRBJ2-7; D call uncertain. The germline V gene encodes CDR1 SGHVT and CDR2 SQSDAQ. The CDR3 runs to 16 residues. V was shortened by 5 bases and J by 4 bases, with 21 bases between the two germline ends.

V is TRBV14 and J is TRBJ2-1, with 9 positions matching TRBD2. Germline V CDR1 and CDR2: SGHDN, FVKESK. This CDR3 has 14 amino acids. Trimming cost V 0 bases and J 16 bases; bases outside gene matches: 10. This CDR3 reads CASSQDTGLAGRFF. The CDR3 nucleotides read TGTGCCAGCAGCCAAGATACTGGGCTAGCGGGGCGATTCTTC.

The V gene is TRBV5-1, the J gene TRBJ1-1; a possible D gene is TRBD1 (5 bases). V was clipped by 2 bases and J by 5 bases, with 13 bases between them. Germline CDR1 and CDR2: SGHRS and YFSETQ. The CDR3 has 14 residues. The CDR3: CASSFGGVRTEAFF. DNA of the CDR3: TGCGCCAGCAGCTTCGGGGGGGTGAGGACTGAAGCTTTCTTT. Full variable domain (remainder filled in from reference TRBV5-1 and TRBJ1-1): KAGVTQTPRYLIKTRGQQVTLSCSPISGHRSVSWYQQTPGQGLQFLFEYFSETQRNKGNFPGRFSGRQFSNSRSEMNVSTLELGDSALYLCASSFGGVRTEAFFGQGTRLTVV.

V is TRBV5-6 and J is TRBJ2-1, with 8 nucleotides matching TRBD2. The CDR3 extends over 15 amino acids. V dropped 5 bases and J dropped 4; count of bases not matched to a gene: 8. Per the germline V gene, CDR1 is SGHDT and CDR2 is YYEEEE. CDR3 DNA sequence: TGTGCCAGCAGACAGATTGGGACTAGTTACAATGAGCAGTTCTTC. It specifies CASRQIGTSYNEQFF.

This clone is a singleton in its sample. V gene TRBV9 combines with J gene TRBJ2-3; TRBD2 matches 7 bases. Germline V gene sequence: CDR1 SGDLS, CDR2 YYNGEE. The CDR3 extends over 15 amino acids. V was pared by 4 bases and J by 3 bases, with 8 bases of the junction left unmatched. This chain's CDR3 is CASSIVAGLTDTQYF. The DNA of the CDR3 is TGTGCCAGCAGCATTGTAGCGGGCCTTACAGATACGCAGTATTTT.

J is TRBJ2-1 and V is TRBV24-1, with 9 positions matching TRBD1. The CDR3 loop spans 13 amino acids. The trim removed 7 bases at V and 9 bases at J, leaving 6 bases unmatched. Germline assignment: CDR1 KGHDR and CDR2 SFDVKD. The CDR3: CATSVDRGGEQFF. Written as DNA, the CDR3 is TGTGCCACCAGCGTAGACAGGGGGGGTGAGCAGTTCTTC.

This chain uses TRBV6-5 with TRBJ1-4, with a possible D match to TRBD1 (6 bases). The CDR3 length is 14 residues. Germline V CDR1 and CDR2: MNHEY, SVGAGI. The V end lost 4 bases, the J end lost 2 bases, and 8 bases lay between the germline ends. CDR3 loop: CASSFDRTNEKLFF. The CDR3 DNA sequence: TGTGCCAGCAGTTTCGACAGGACTAATGAAAAACTGTTTTTT.